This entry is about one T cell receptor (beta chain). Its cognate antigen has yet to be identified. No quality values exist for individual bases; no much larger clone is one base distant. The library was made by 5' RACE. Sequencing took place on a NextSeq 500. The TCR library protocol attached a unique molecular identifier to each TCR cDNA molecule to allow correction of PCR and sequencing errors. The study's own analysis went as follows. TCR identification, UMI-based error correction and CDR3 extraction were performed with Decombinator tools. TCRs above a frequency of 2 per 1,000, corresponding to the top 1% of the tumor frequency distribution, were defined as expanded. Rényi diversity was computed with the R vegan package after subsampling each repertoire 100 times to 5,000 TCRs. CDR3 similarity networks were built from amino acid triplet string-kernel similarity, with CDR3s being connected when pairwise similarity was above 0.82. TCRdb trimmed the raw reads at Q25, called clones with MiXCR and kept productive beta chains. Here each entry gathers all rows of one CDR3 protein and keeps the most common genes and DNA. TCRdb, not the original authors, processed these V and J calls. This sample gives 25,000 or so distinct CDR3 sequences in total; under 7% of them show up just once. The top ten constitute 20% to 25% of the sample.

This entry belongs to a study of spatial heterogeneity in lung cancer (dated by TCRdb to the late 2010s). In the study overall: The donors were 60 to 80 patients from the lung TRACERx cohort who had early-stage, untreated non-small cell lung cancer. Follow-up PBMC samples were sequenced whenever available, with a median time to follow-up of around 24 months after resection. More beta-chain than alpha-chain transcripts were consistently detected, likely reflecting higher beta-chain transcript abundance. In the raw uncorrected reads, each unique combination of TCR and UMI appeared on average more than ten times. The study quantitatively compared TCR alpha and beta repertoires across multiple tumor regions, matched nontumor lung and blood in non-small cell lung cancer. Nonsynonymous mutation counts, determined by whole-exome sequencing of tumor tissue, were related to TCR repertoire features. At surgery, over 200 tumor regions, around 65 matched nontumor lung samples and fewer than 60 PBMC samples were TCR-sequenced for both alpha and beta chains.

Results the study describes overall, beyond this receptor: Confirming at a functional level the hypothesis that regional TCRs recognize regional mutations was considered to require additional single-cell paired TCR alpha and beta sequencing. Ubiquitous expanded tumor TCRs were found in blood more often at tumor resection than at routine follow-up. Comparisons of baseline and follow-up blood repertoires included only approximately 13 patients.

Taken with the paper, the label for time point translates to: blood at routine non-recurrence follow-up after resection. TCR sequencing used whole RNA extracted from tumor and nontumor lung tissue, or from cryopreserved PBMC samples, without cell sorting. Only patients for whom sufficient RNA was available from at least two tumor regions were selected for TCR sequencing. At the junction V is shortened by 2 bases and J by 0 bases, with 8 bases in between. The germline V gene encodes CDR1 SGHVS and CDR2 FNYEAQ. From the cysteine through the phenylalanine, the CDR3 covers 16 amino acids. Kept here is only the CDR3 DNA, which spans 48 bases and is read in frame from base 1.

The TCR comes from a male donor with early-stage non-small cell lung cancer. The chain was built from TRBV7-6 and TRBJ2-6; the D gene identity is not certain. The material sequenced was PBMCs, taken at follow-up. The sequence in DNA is TGTGCCAGCAGCTTATCTACGGTCTCTGGGGCCAACGTCCTGACTTTC. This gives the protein CASSLSTVSGANVLTF.